This note documents a single T cell receptor beta chain sequence. Its antigen is unidentified. BIOMED2 TRB-A/B primer pools were used in multiplex TRB PCR. TCRdb reanalysed the multiplex PCR reads using MiXCR and keeps one entry per CDR3 protein. In the table there are approximately 10,000 distinct CDR3 sequences, 25% to 30% of which are singletons. TRB was amplified from around 250-500 ng of blood genomic DNA. The record originates from a study of T and B cells in COVID-19 patients. The overall study: COVID-19 patients gave peripheral blood either during active infection or after recovery. About 90% of the 20 active-infection patients had comorbidities associated with unfavorable COVID-19 outcome. General study results and limits: Patients with COVID-19 reportedly showed strongly skewed T cell receptor beta variable and joining gene usage.

The CDR3 is 15 residues long. V gave up 5 bases and J gave up 4 bases, with 17 bases separating them. The germline V gene has CDR1 MNHEY and CDR2 SVGEGT. The V and J genes are TRBV6-2 or TRBV6-3 and TRBJ1-1, with a possible D match to TRBD1 (5 bases). The TCR originated in a human donor who had recovered from COVID-19. Sequences were obtained from blood. The DNA for the CDR3 is TGTGCCAGCAGTACGCCCCCCATCGGGGGCACTGAAGCTTTCTTT. It yields the protein CASSTPPIGGTEAFF.